Below, one T cell receptor (beta chain) is given with its context. Its antigen specificity is not known. Base qualities were left out, and no much larger clone turns up one base away. CDR3 length: 15 amino acids, cysteine to phenylalanine. Just the 45-base CDR3 DNA is kept, in frame starting at base 1. Per the germline V gene (reference sequence), SEHNR is the CDR1 and FQNEAQ is the CDR2. V drops 5 bases and J drops 2 bases, leaving 15 bases in between. The data are from a study of blood T cell repertoires in COVID-19 (dated by TCRdb to about 2020). With regard to the full study: Collaborator samples came from the United States, Italy and Spain and covered acute and convalescent phases of COVID-19. The samples were drawn from two sources: the first 160 participants of the ongoing ImmuneRACE study, and 1,200 or so subjects contributed by 6 global collaborators. Subjects who had been exposed to COVID-19, were actively infected with it, or had recovered from it provided the deeply sampled blood TCRbeta repertoires that made up the dataset. The material from the prospective study consisted of cDNA or gDNA derived from T cells, B-cell-depleted T cells, or PBMCs. Where available, HLA class I and class II types were taken from metadata supplied by the sample provider and were not determined by assay-based typing. The sample metadata nearly always contained a de-identified subject ID, COVID-19 status, age in years and sex. The repertoires were released in a freely available public database meant as a resource for research on the immune response to SARS-CoV-2.

What the authors observed across the whole study: The quantity of clinical and demographic metadata differed by source and by participant and was supplied without curation.

The immunoSEQ Assay, a bias-controlled multiplex PCR, was used to amplify TCRbeta CDR3 regions from genomic DNA. Under the source paper's analysis protocol: Nucleated cell counts per sample were estimated from amplification of reference gene primers within the assay. Sequence reads were collapsed and filtered to measure the absolute abundance of every unique TCRbeta CDR3 rearrangement. Productive Simpson clonality was computed per sample as the square root of Simpson's diversity index over productive rearrangements. What TCRdb holds here is the immuneACCESS table cut down to in-frame rearrangements. Part of the clones is not present; checked against another copy, under half of the missing clones reflect an unresolved V gene, and the others are unexplained. V and J calls and clone size follow that table, whereas D and trimming were derived from the DNA. The sample includes roughly 250,000 clones, with more than 90% observed a single time. The ten top clones hold around 2.6% of the sample.

In Seattle, one collaborating source enrolled patients while the infection was active and tracked those patients longitudinally over the course of disease. Whole blood was collected in K2EDTA tubes by collaborating institutions according to the institutions' own protocols. For TCRbeta analysis, collaborators shipped samples as frozen whole blood, isolated PBMCs, or DNA extracted from either of those sample types. This clonotype was obtained from a person aged 18 to 35 with COVID-19, enrolled during active disease. The V and J segments used are TRBV7-9 and TRBJ2-5; a tentative D match to TRBD2 spans 6 bases. What was sequenced was peripheral blood. The DNA reads as follows: TGTGCCAGCAGCCCGGGACTTCTGCAACAAGAGACCCAGTACTTC. Its product reads: CASSPGLLQQETQYF.